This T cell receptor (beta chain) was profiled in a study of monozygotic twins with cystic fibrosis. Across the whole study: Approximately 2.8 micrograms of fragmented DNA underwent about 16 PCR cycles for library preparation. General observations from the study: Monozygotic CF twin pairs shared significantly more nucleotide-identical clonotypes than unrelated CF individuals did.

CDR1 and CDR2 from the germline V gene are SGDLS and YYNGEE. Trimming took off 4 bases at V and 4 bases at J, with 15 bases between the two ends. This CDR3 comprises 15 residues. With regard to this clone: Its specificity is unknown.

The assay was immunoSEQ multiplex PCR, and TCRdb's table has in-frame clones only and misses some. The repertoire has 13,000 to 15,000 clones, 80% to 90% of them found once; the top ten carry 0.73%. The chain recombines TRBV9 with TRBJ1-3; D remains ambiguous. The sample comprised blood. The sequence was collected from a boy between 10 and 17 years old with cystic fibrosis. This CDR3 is CASSPERGFGNTIYF. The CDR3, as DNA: TGTGCCAGCAGCCCCGAGCGAGGGTTCGGAAACACCATATATTTT. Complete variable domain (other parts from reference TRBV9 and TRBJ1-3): DSGVTQTPKHLITATGQRVTLRCSPRSGDLSVYWYQQSLDQGLQFLIQYYNGEERAKGNILERFSAQQFPDLHSELNLSSLELGDSALYFCASSPERGFGNTIYFGEGSWLTVV.